The clone carrying this TCR beta chain was counted once. Only in-frame clones appear in the TCRdb table, and some are missing; sequencing was by immunoSEQ multiplex PCR. Of about 100,000 clones listed, 92% are singletons. V was clipped by 3 bases and J by 2 bases; unmatched bases: 4. CDR1 is SGHTA and CDR2 is FQGTGA in the germline V gene. CDR3 size: 15 residues. These data are taken from a study of control samples from healthy donors and cancer patients. The origin of this receptor is a woman in her late teens or twenties in good health. The chain links TRBV7-3 to TRBJ1-3; 7 bases map to TRBD1. Sequencing input: blood. In DNA, the CDR3 is TGTGCCAGCAGCTTCGACAGGGTGGCTGGAAACACCATATATTTT. Amino acids: CASSFDRVAGNTIYF.